Reported below is one T cell receptor beta chain. The antigen remains unidentified. Germline assignment: CDR1 SEHNR and CDR2 FQNEAQ (reference sequence). J gave up 0 bases and V 5 bases, and 3 bases lay outside the gene matches. The CDR3 is 15 residues long. The data were obtained in a study of cytomegalovirus exposure and HLA in healthy donors. Broader study findings: Data from an earlier analysis indicated that most TCR beta V segments were productive either about 87% or about 30% of the time. The likely origin of a cluster of highly shared sequence variants was a sequencing artifact. TCR beta chains numbering some 160 were designated cytomegalovirus-associated.

The PCR contained 60 Vbeta and 13 Jbeta primers. The data were produced by immunoSEQ multiplex PCR, yet TCRdb's version contains in-frame clones alone and is incomplete. The table lists more than 55,000 clones, 65% to 90% of them singletons. This chain connects TRBV7-9 to TRBJ1-4; 7 bases match TRBD1. This clonotype originated in a human donor in good health. Sequencing used PBMCs. This CDR3 reads CASSTGQATNEKLFF. CDR3 nucleotides: TGTGCCAGCAGCACTGGACAGGCAACTAATGAAAAACTGTTTTTT.